The 22 T cell receptor beta chains listed next were all sequenced from one sample in a study of cytomegalovirus exposure and HLA in healthy donors. Amplification used 60 Vbeta primers and 13 Jbeta primers. Profiling relied on immunoSEQ multiplex PCR, and the TCRdb table lists in-frame clones only, not all of them. There are roughly 160,000 clones in the sample; roughly four fifths occur only once, and under 15% lies in the top ten. The sample taken for sequencing was PBMCs. These receptors were obtained from a woman in her fifties or sixties in good health and CMV-seronegative.

V usage is TRBV10-3 and J usage is TRBJ2-2; 10 bases agree with TRBD2. The CDR3 has 19 residues. V lost 3 bases to trimming and J lost 2 bases; unmatched junction nucleotides: 12. CDR1 is ENHRY, CDR2 SYGVKD, per germline. In nucleotides, the CDR3 is TGTGCCATCAGTGAACGAGAGCGGGAGGGCCTTCGAAACACCGGGGAGCTGTTTTTT. Protein: CAISEREREGLRNTGELFF.

Notes on this clone: The junction departs from the called germline gene at one end, perhaps through a read error. The DNA of the CDR3 is TGTGCCAGCAGCTTAGGACTTGGGGCGTACGTTTTT. Amino acid sequence: CASSLGLGAYVF. The chain has TRBV7-9 and TRBJ1-4, with a tentative D call TRBD1 (5 bases). Germline CDR1 SEHNR, CDR2 FQNEAQ (reference sequence). The length of the CDR3 is 12 residues.

The rearrangement joins TRBV28 to TRBJ2-6; 8 bases align to TRBD1. The CDR3 sequence is 15 residues long. Germline CDR1 reads MDHEN; CDR2 reads SYDVKM. J was trimmed by 2 bases and V by 7 bases; bases with no gene match: 4. The CDR3 spells CASNSQGAGANVLTF. CDR3 nucleotide sequence: TGTGCCAGCAATTCACAGGGGGCTGGGGCCAACGTCCTGACTTTC.

The CDR3 DNA is TGTGCCAGCACCCCTGACAGGGGCCAAGGAAAACTGTTTTTT. Its protein is CASTPDRGQGKLFF. The genes are TRBV11-2 and TRBJ1-4; 8 bases match TRBD1. V shed 7 bases, J shed 10 bases, and the junction held 11 bases outside the gene matches. Germline CDR1 SGHAT, CDR2 FQNNGV. The CDR3 is 14 residues long. The variable domain in full, with the rest retrieved from reference TRBV11-2 and TRBJ1-4, is EAGVAQSPRYKIIEKRQSVAFWCNPISGHATLYWYQQILGQGPKLLIQFQNNGVVDDSQLPKDRFSAERLKGVDSTLKIQPAKLEDSAVYLCASTPDRGQGKLFFGSGTQLSVL.

The rearrangement uses TRBV11-2 and TRBJ2-1; TRBD2 agrees at 7 bases. The CDR3 sequence is 16 residues long. V lost 1 base to trimming and J lost 6 bases; unmatched junction nucleotides: 9. Germline values: CDR1 SGHAT, CDR2 FQNNGV. The CDR3 DNA sequence: TGTGCCAGCAGCTTAGGGTTTGGTTGGGGGGGCAATGAGCAGTTCTTC. Protein: CASSLGFGWGGNEQFF.

This clone was seen a handful of times. V usage is TRBV6-1 and J usage is TRBJ2-1; TRBD1 matches 8 bases. The CDR3 consists of 12 residues. Germline V lookup: CDR1 MNHNS, CDR2 SASEGT. The ends lost 5 bases at V and 14 bases at J; junction bases unmatched: 8. The CDR3 loop is CASSPAGTGEFF. The CDR3 nucleotides are TGTGCCAGCAGTCCGGCAGGGACAGGCGAGTTCTTC.

This chain connects TRBV14 to TRBJ2-3; 7 bases map to TRBD2. In germline, CDR1 is SGHDN, CDR2 FVKESK. The CDR3 consists of 15 residues. Unmatched junction bases numbered 7, after V lost 1 base and J lost 6 bases. The CDR3 DNA follows: TGTGCCAGCAGCCAAGCTGATAGCGGGTCGGATACGCAGTATTTT. Translating it yields CASSQADSGSDTQYF.

This chain joins TRBV14 and TRBJ2-7; 8 bases are shared with TRBD2. The junction had 13 bases not matched to a gene; V was cut back by 4 bases and J by 5 bases. The germline gives CDR1 SGHDN, CDR2 FVKESK. The length of the CDR3 is 16 residues. CDR3 in amino acids: CASSPLAPGGRNEQYF. CDR3 sequence (DNA): TGTGCCAGCAGCCCTCTTGCCCCCGGCGGGAGGAACGAGCAGTACTTC. The full variable domain, in which reference TRBV14 and TRBJ2-7 provide the parts outside the CDR3, is EAGVTQFPSHSVIEKGQTVTLRCDPISGHDNLYWYRRVMGKEIKFLLHFVKESKQDESGMPNNRFLAERTGGTYSTLKVQPAELEDSGVYFCASSPLAPGGRNEQYFGPGTRLTVT.

The rearrangement uses TRBV6-5 and TRBJ1-5; TRBD1 matches 10 bases. This CDR3 comprises 14 residues. Germline CDR1 and CDR2: MNHEY and SVGAGI. V was pared by 7 bases and J by 11 bases, with 11 bases of the junction left unmatched. The CDR3 coding sequence is TGTGCCAGCAAACCGGGACAGGGGAATTCAGCCCAGCATTTT. This gives the protein CASKPGQGNSAQHF.

The V call is TRBV2, the J call TRBJ2-1; maybe TRBD1 (5 bases). The V and J ends lost 8 bases and 5 bases respectively, with 13 bases between them. Germline V gene sequence: CDR1 SNHLY, CDR2 FYNNEI. The CDR3 extends over 13 amino acids. CDR3 DNA sequence: TGTGCCAGCCAATATGACAGACACAATGAGCAGTTCTTC. Amino acid sequence: CASQYDRHNEQFF.

CDR3 amino acids: CASLSGNTIYF. The CDR3, as DNA: TGTGCCAGCCTCTCTGGAAACACCATATATTTT. The V gene is TRBV6-5, the J gene TRBJ1-3, with D unclear. Germline CDR1 reads MNHEY; CDR2 reads SVGAGI. V was clipped by 8 bases and J by 0 bases, with 2 bases between them. There are 11 residues in the CDR3.

This clone was observed a few times. The chain recombines TRBV19 with TRBJ2-4, with TRBD1 as a possible D gene (5 bases). The CDR3 runs 17 residues. Looked up from germline, CDR1 is LNHDA and CDR2 is SQIVND (reference sequence). The V gene lost 5 bases and the J gene lost 0 bases, with 17 bases spanning the gap. As DNA, the CDR3 is TGTGCCAGTAGTGAGACGGGTAGGGGAAGAGCCAAAAACATTCAGTACTTC. It yields the protein CASSETGRGRAKNIQYF.

The chain employs TRBV6-6 and TRBJ1-4; 9 bases map to TRBD1. The CDR3 runs 15 residues. In germline, CDR1 is MNHNY, CDR2 SVGAGI (reference sequence). V gave up 5 bases and J gave up 6 bases; unmatched junction bases: 7. The CDR3 coding sequence is TGTGCCAGCAGTCCCCTGACAGGGGGATATGAAAAACTGTTTTTT. Translation gives CASSPLTGGYEKLFF.

This chain uses TRBV7-2 with TRBJ2-3; 7 positions match TRBD2. The germline CDR1 and CDR2 sequences are SGHTA and FQGNSA. CDR3 length: 16 residues. The V segment lost 1 base and the J segment 0 bases; nucleotides outside the gene matches: 4. The CDR3 coding sequence is TGTGCCAGCAGCTTAGGAGCGCGGGGGAGCACAGATACGCAGTATTTT. Residues: CASSLGARGSTDTQYF.

The J gene is TRBJ1-1, the V gene TRBV15; tentative D call: TRBD1 (5 bases). The V gene lost 1 base and the J gene lost 4 bases, with 10 bases spanning the gap. The germline gives CDR1 LNHNV, CDR2 YYDKDF (reference sequence). CDR3 length: 14 residues. CDR3 coding DNA: TGTGCCACCAGCAGAGTAAAGGGGCTCACTGAAGCTTTCTTT. Its protein product is CATSRVKGLTEAFF. Combining the CDR3 with reference TRBV15 and TRBJ1-1 gives the whole variable domain DAMVIQNPRYQVTQFGKPVTLSCSQTLNHNVMYWYQQKSSQAPKLLFHYYDKDFNNEADTPDNFQSRRPNTSFCFLDIRSPGLGDTAMYLCATSRVKGLTEAFFGQGTRLTVV.

This clone was observed a few times. The J gene is TRBJ1-2, the V gene TRBV29-1; possibly TRBD1 for D (5 bases). Germline-derived CDR1 and CDR2 are SQVTM and ANQGSEA. The CDR3 length is 16 residues. V lost 3 bases and J 8 bases, leaving 25 bases between the germline ends. CDR3 in DNA: TGCAGCGTTGAGCTCCGGGACTCCTTCTCCCCACTCGGCTACACCTTC. Residues: CSVELRDSFSPLGYTF.

The rearrangement links TRBV6-1 to TRBJ1-1; 7 bases match TRBD1. The CDR3 contains 14 residues. J gave up 3 bases and V 6 bases, and 7 bases lay outside the gene matches. Germline CDR1 MNHNS, CDR2 SASEGT. The chain's CDR3 is CASRVDREHTEAFF. The CDR3 DNA reads TGTGCCAGCAGGGTAGACAGGGAGCACACTGAAGCTTTCTTT.

The J gene is TRBJ1-4, the V gene TRBV30; the D is unclear. The CDR3 spans 14 residues. CDR1 is GTSNPN, CDR2 SVGIG, per germline (reference sequence). V lost 1 base, J lost 4 bases, and 10 bases lay in between. The CDR3, as DNA: TGTGCCTGGAGTGGACATTCGTTTAATGAAAAACTGTTTTTT. Its translation is CAWSGHSFNEKLFF.

V and J are TRBV6-1 and TRBJ2-3; possibly TRBD1 for D (5 bases). Germline V lookup: CDR1 MNHNS, CDR2 SASEGT. Trimming took off 8 bases at V and 0 bases at J, with 6 bases between the two ends. The CDR3 is 12 residues long. The CDR3 DNA reads TGTGCCAGCCACAGGAGCACAGATACGCAGTATTTT. Its translation is CASHRSTDTQYF.

The rearrangement links TRBV13 to TRBJ2-5; 11 bases fit TRBD2. CDR3 length: 16 amino acids. Germline V gives CDR1 PRHDT, CDR2 FYEKMQ (reference sequence). With V trimmed by 5 bases and J by 5 bases, 10 bases remained unmatched. CDR3 amino acids: CASSTRSGGAEETQYF. CDR3 DNA sequence: TGTGCCAGCAGCACACGTAGCGGGGGGGCCGAGGAGACCCAGTACTTC.

V is TRBV9 and J is TRBJ2-2, with 8 positions matching TRBD1. The CDR3 is 16 amino acids. The germline CDR1 and CDR2 sequences are SGDLS and YYNGEE. With 4 bases clipped from V and 7 bases from J, the junction kept 12 bases outside the gene matches. In DNA, the CDR3 is TGTGCCAGCAGCCCGAGGACAGGGCAATCCTACGGGGAGCTGTTTTTT. It specifies CASSPRTGQSYGELFF. Filled out from reference TRBV9 and TRBJ2-2, the complete variable domain reads DSGVTQTPKHLITATGQRVTLRCSPRSGDLSVYWYQQSLDQGLQFLIQYYNGEERAKGNILERFSAQQFPDLHSELNLSSLELGDSALYFCASSPRTGQSYGELFFGEGSRLTVL.

J is TRBJ1-1 and V is TRBV6-5; D may be TRBD1 (6 bases). The V and J ends lost 2 bases and 1 base respectively, with 14 bases between them. This CDR3 contains 16 residues. The germline V gene encodes CDR1 MNHEY and CDR2 SVGAGI. CDR3 DNA sequence: TGTGCCAGCAGTTACGTTTCGATGGGGGCGAACACTGAAGCTTTCTTT. Translation: CASSYVSMGANTEAFF.